The T cell receptor (beta chain) under discussion was sequenced for a study of T cell responses to AZD1222 COVID-19 vaccine. Broader study findings: Only five or six AZD1222 recipients tested seropositive at baseline. Repertoire samples came only from after the peak T cell response. Clonal diversity may have been underestimated, and the donors were mostly white British, with more females than males.

There are 12 residues in the CDR3. V was shortened by 3 bases and J by 2 bases, with 5 bases between the two germline ends. Germline-derived CDR1 and CDR2 are ENHRY and SYGVKD. On this clone: Its antigen remains unknown.

Produced via immunoSEQ multiplex PCR; TCRdb's table is partial and in-frame only. The repertoire holds some 150,000 clones, with roughly 86% as singletons. The clonotype originates from an adult who received the AZD1222 COVID-19 vaccine. The sequencing used peripheral blood, collected 28 days after the second AZD1222 dose. This sequence joins TRBV10-3 and TRBJ2-7; D gene unclear. The CDR3 DNA sequence: TGTGCCATCAGTGATGGGGCCTACGAGCAGTACTTC. It specifies CAISDGAYEQYF.